What follows are 29 T cell receptor beta chains derived from one specimen sequenced in a study of Ad26.COV2.S vaccination and SARS-CoV-2 variants. TCRdb keeps only in-frame clones here, not all; method: immunoSEQ multiplex PCR. The repertoire holds around 320,000 clones, with around four fifths as singletons. Treatment reported: roughly 20 received Ad26.COV2.S at low or high dose, single or two shots; a few received placebo; per-sample allocation not given. Sample collection was performed on day 63 after the first vaccine or placebo injection. The source material was peripheral blood, sampled in a trial of Ad26.COV2.S vaccine versus placebo. All receptors derive from a person aged 18 to 59 who received the Ad26.COV2.S COVID-19 vaccine or a placebo.

The rearrangement links TRBV28 to TRBJ1-2, with TRBD1 matching over 12 bases. The CDR3 covers 18 residues. Germline V gene data show CDR1 as MDHEN and CDR2 as SYDVKM. The ends lost 1 base at V and 4 bases at J; junction bases unmatched: 10. The CDR3 region has the DNA TGTGCCAGCAGTTTATCTTATGGGACAGGGGGCGCGCGCTATGGCTACACCTTC. Protein: CASSLSYGTGGARYGYTF.

The chain joins TRBV9 to TRBJ2-7, with D possibly matching TRBD1 (5 bases). CDR1 is SGDLS and CDR2 is YYNGEE in the germline V gene. V lost 0 bases, J lost 2 bases, and 18 bases lay in between. The CDR3 has 17 amino acids. This CDR3 reads CASSVGDTQVRPYEQYF. CDR3 DNA sequence: TGTGCCAGCAGCGTAGGGGATACACAGGTGAGGCCCTACGAGCAGTACTTC.

In its sample, this clone was seen once. DNA for the CDR3: TGTGCCACCAGTGAGCAAGCTTGGGGGACAGGATGGAACAATGAGCAGTTCTTC. The encoded protein is CATSEQAWGTGWNNEQFF. The chain recombines TRBV24-1 with TRBJ2-1, with 8 bases that match TRBD1. CDR3 length: 18 amino acids. Germline V gene sequence: CDR1 KGHDR, CDR2 SFDVKD. Trimming removed 4 bases from V and 5 bases from J; junction bases left unmatched: 15.

This chain links TRBV5-1 with TRBJ2-3, with a weak D call TRBD2 (6 bases). V was cut by 4 bases and J by 3 bases, with 12 bases left in between. The CDR3 is 14 amino acids. Germline CDR1 SGHRS, CDR2 YFSETQ. The CDR3, as DNA: TGCGCCAGCAGCAGCCGGGACTCAACAGATACGCAGTATTTT. Residues: CASSSRDSTDTQYF.

CDR3 sequence: CASSSSAMNTDTQYF. The CDR3 DNA sequence: TGTGCCAGCAGCTCCTCGGCAATGAACACAGATACGCAGTATTTT. This chain joins TRBV5-4 and TRBJ2-3; no firm D call. Trimming took 3 bases from V and 2 from J, leaving 13 bases between them. In germline, CDR1 is SGHNT, CDR2 YYREEE (reference sequence). The CDR3 runs to 15 residues. Full variable domain (missing parts from reference TRBV5-4 and TRBJ2-3): ETGVTQSPTHLIKTRGQQVTLRCSSQSGHNTVSWYQQALGQGPQFIFQYYREEENGRGNFPPRFSGLQFPNYSSELNVNALELDDSALYLCASSSSAMNTDTQYFGPGTRLTVL.

The chain links TRBV7-9 to TRBJ1-5; the D is unclear. V was trimmed by 1 base and J by 4 bases, leaving 2 bases between them. Germline values: CDR1 SEHNR, CDR2 FQNEAQ (reference sequence). The CDR3 contains 12 residues. The CDR3: CASSLENQPQHF. As DNA, the CDR3 is TGTGCCAGCAGCTTAGAAAATCAGCCCCAGCATTTT.

The CDR3 loop reads CASTPPSRTGTNYGYTF. Here the CDR3 DNA reads TGTGCCAGCACCCCCCCCTCCCGGACAGGAACAAACTATGGCTACACCTTC. The rearrangement links TRBV7-9 to TRBJ1-2; 7 nucleotides agree with TRBD1. This CDR3 is built from 17 residues. The V segment lost 7 bases and the J segment 2 bases; nucleotides outside the gene matches: 16. Germline V lookup: CDR1 SEHNR, CDR2 FQNEAQ (reference sequence).

The rearrangement uses TRBV5-1 and TRBJ2-7, with 7 nucleotides matching TRBD1. The germline V gene has CDR1 SGHRS and CDR2 YFSETQ. This CDR3 region has 13 residues. With 3 bases clipped from V and 2 bases from J, the junction kept 2 bases outside the gene matches. In nucleotides, the CDR3 is TGCGCCAGCAGCTGGGGACAGACCTACGAGCAGTACTTC. Translation gives CASSWGQTYEQYF. Supplemented by reference TRBV5-1 and TRBJ2-7, the full variable domain reads KAGVTQTPRYLIKTRGQQVTLSCSPISGHRSVSWYQQTPGQGLQFLFEYFSETQRNKGNFPGRFSGRQFSNSRSEMNVSTLELGDSALYLCASSWGQTYEQYFGPGTRLTVT.

This clone occurred once. This chain links TRBV7-2 with TRBJ2-2, with 9 bases fitting TRBD2. V dropped 5 bases and J dropped 0; count of bases not matched to a gene: 10. CDR1 and CDR2 from the germline V gene are SGHTA and FQGNSA. The CDR3 runs 18 residues. The CDR3 region has the DNA TGTGCCAGCAGCCCAACCTTAGCGGGGGCCGCGAACACCGGGGAGCTGTTTTTT. It yields the protein CASSPTLAGAANTGELFF.

This clone was seen only a few times. CDR3 nucleotides: TGTGCCAGCAGCTTACAGGGAGGGGACACTGAAGCTTTCTTT. Its protein product is CASSLQGGDTEAFF. This chain joins TRBV7-8 and TRBJ1-1; possible D gene TRBD1, 5 bases. This CDR3 spans 14 amino acids. The germline CDR1 and CDR2 sequences are SGHVS and FQNEAQ. The ends were cut back, 2 bases at V and 3 bases at J, with 10 bases in the middle.

This chain connects TRBV27 to TRBJ2-1; tentative D call: TRBD2 (5 bases). The V end lost 6 bases, the J end lost 5 bases, and 14 bases lay between the germline ends. The V gene's germline CDR1 is MNHEY and CDR2 SMNVEV (reference sequence). CDR3 length: 14 amino acids. CDR3 residues: CASRPEDFNNEQFF. The CDR3 bases are TGTGCCAGCAGGCCCGAGGACTTTAACAATGAGCAGTTCTTC.

The rearrangement links TRBV9 to TRBJ2-6, with TRBD1 matching 8 bases. CDR3 size: 17 residues. Germline lookup yields CDR1 SGDLS and CDR2 YYNGEE. The ends lost 4 bases at V and 0 bases at J; junction bases unmatched: 6. CDR3 bases: TGTGCCAGCAGCCCTCGGACAGGGAGCTCTGGGGCCAACGTCCTGACTTTC. As protein: CASSPRTGSSGANVLTF.

The rearrangement links TRBV28 to TRBJ2-1; D ambiguous. Trimming took off 11 bases at V and 0 bases at J, with 17 bases between the two ends. CDR1 and CDR2 (germline): MDHEN, SYDVKM. CDR3 length: 15 amino acids. The CDR3 bases are TGTGCCTCCCAGCGCGACGCTAGCTCCTACAATGAGCAGTTCTTC. It encodes CASQRDASSYNEQFF.

This clone came up a few times. J is TRBJ2-2 and V is TRBV6-5, with 7 bases lining up with TRBD1. Germline assignment: CDR1 MNHEY and CDR2 SVGAGI. J lost 6 bases, V lost 6 bases, and 4 bases had no gene match. The CDR3 loop spans 13 amino acids. CDR3 sequence reads: CASRTGSAGELFF. Written as DNA, the CDR3 is TGTGCCAGCAGGACAGGGTCTGCCGGGGAGCTGTTTTTT.

The chain uses TRBV7-8 and TRBJ1-4, with 7 bases lining up with TRBD1. There are 17 residues in the CDR3. The germline gives CDR1 SGHVS, CDR2 FQNEAQ. V dropped 5 bases and J dropped 5; count of bases not matched to a gene: 14. CDR3 sequence (DNA): TGTGCCAGCAGCCCCACATATACTAGACAGGGAAATGAAAAACTGTTTTTT. Translation gives CASSPTYTRQGNEKLFF.

CDR3 in amino acids: CAGQDSGANVLTF. In nucleotides, the CDR3 is TGTGCCGGACAGGACTCTGGGGCCAACGTCCTGACTTTC. This sequence joins TRBV2 and TRBJ2-6, with 7 bases fitting TRBD1. The V and J ends lost 11 bases and 0 bases, in that order; junction bases with no gene match: 1. From germline, CDR1 is SNHLY and CDR2 FYNNEI. The CDR3 is 13 residues long.

The V gene is TRBV6-4, the J gene TRBJ2-3; 8 bases agree with TRBD2. V shed 4 bases, J shed 2 bases, and the junction held 5 bases outside the gene matches. The germline V gene has CDR1 MRHNA and CDR2 SNTAGT. The CDR3 sequence is 15 residues long. For the CDR3, the DNA is TGTGCCAGCAGTGTGGTAGCGGGGACCACAGATACGCAGTATTTT. It codes for CASSVVAGTTDTQYF.

V is TRBV7-3 and J is TRBJ2-2, with 7 bases identical to TRBD1. V shed 2 bases, J shed 4 bases, and the junction held 7 bases outside the gene matches. Germline CDR1 is SGHTA and CDR2 is FQGTGA. The CDR3 totals 16 residues. The CDR3 DNA reads TGTGCCAGCAGCTTATCCCCGACAGGGACCACCGGGGAGCTGTTTTTT. It specifies CASSLSPTGTTGELFF.

The J gene is TRBJ1-5, the V gene TRBV2; D call uncertain. The germline V gene encodes CDR1 SNHLY and CDR2 FYNNEI. Trimming took 6 bases from V and 7 from J, leaving 19 bases between them. The CDR3 has 15 amino acids. The CDR3 nucleotides are TGTGCCAGCAGCCCGGGTCACCCGGGAAGGCAGCCCCAGCATTTT. Its protein product is CASSPGHPGRQPQHF.

This rearrangement joins TRBV4-2 to TRBJ2-7; D is uncertain. The V end was cut by 0 bases, the J end by 3 bases, with 6 bases between. The CDR3 length is 13 residues. Germline assignment: CDR1 LGHNA and CDR2 YNFKEQ. The CDR3 DNA is TGTGCCAGCAGCCAAGATCTACTCTACGAGCAGTACTTC. This gives the protein CASSQDLLYEQYF.

The V call is TRBV15, the J call TRBJ2-5; TRBD2 aligns across 10 bases. The CDR3 totals 15 residues. Trimming removed 3 bases from V and 4 bases from J; junction bases left unmatched: 5. Germline V gives CDR1 LNHNV, CDR2 YYDKDF (reference sequence). CDR3 amino acids: CATSSGSGGPETQYF. The CDR3, as DNA: TGTGCCACCAGCAGTGGTAGCGGGGGGCCAGAGACCCAGTACTTC.

This rearrangement joins TRBV7-3 to TRBJ1-2, with D uncertain. This CDR3 spans 15 amino acids. V was trimmed by 1 base and J by 5 bases, leaving 14 bases between them. The V gene's germline CDR1 is SGHTA and CDR2 FQGTGA. This CDR3 is CASSLIGPSSYGYTF. Written as DNA, the CDR3 is TGTGCCAGCAGCTTAATTGGGCCATCTAGTTATGGCTACACCTTC.

This chain links TRBV28 with TRBJ2-7, with D perhaps matching TRBD2 (6 bases). Germline-derived CDR1 and CDR2 are MDHEN and SYDVKM. This CDR3 region has 13 residues. Trimming cost V 9 bases and J 6 bases, with 18 bases left between them. CDR3 protein: CASTTWDSREQYF. The CDR3 DNA is TGTGCCAGTACAACCTGGGACTCCCGCGAGCAGTACTTC.

The sample holds one count of this clone. V is TRBV6-4 and J is TRBJ2-7, with D perhaps given as TRBD1 or TRBD2 (5 bases each). This CDR3 is 16 amino acids long. Germline V gene data show CDR1 as MRHNA and CDR2 as SNTAGT. Trimming took 8 bases from V and 6 from J, leaving 26 bases between them. As DNA, the CDR3 is TGTGCCAGCCCCCAAGTCCGCCGGGACGGCCCCCTCGAGCAGTACTTC. It translates to CASPQVRRDGPLEQYF.

The V call is TRBV18, the J call TRBJ1-1; D is uncertain. The CDR3 has 15 amino acids. V lost 3 bases and J 2 bases, leaving 13 bases between the germline ends. CDR1 is KGHSH and CDR2 is LQKENI in the germline V gene. The chain's CDR3 is CASSPMTGKNTEAFF. The CDR3 nucleotides are TGTGCCAGCTCACCTATGACGGGGAAAAACACTGAAGCTTTCTTT.

The V and J genes are TRBV5-1 and TRBJ2-5, with D hard to call. The CDR3 spans 13 residues. Germline-derived CDR1 and CDR2 are SGHRS and YFSETQ. The V end was cut by 4 bases, the J end by 5 bases, with 12 bases between. This CDR3 reads CASSVARQETQYF. In nucleotides, the CDR3 is TGCGCCAGCAGCGTGGCTAGGCAGGAGACCCAGTACTTC.

This clone was detected only once. The V call is TRBV14, the J call TRBJ2-5; 8 nucleotides match TRBD2. J was trimmed by 3 bases and V by 1 base; bases with no gene match: 7. Germline CDR1 and CDR2: SGHDN and FVKESK. The CDR3 runs 16 residues. The CDR3 DNA reads as TGTGCCAGCAGCCAAGGGAATAGAGCGGGGGAAGAGACCCAGTACTTC. It yields the protein CASSQGNRAGEETQYF.

This clone was observed a single time. The chain joins TRBV9 to TRBJ2-7; D not certain. CDR1 is SGDLS and CDR2 is YYNGEE in the germline V gene. V lost 0 bases, J lost 3 bases, and 16 bases lay in between. The CDR3 has 16 residues. DNA of the CDR3: TGTGCCAGCAGCGTAGGGGCCAAGTCCCCCCTCTACGAGCAGTACTTC. Encoded protein: CASSVGAKSPLYEQYF. Combining the CDR3 with reference TRBV9 and TRBJ2-7 gives the whole variable domain DSGVTQTPKHLITATGQRVTLRCSPRSGDLSVYWYQQSLDQGLQFLIQYYNGEERAKGNILERFSAQQFPDLHSELNLSSLELGDSALYFCASSVGAKSPLYEQYFGPGTRLTVT.

V usage is TRBV20-1 and J usage is TRBJ1-6; 9 nucleotides match TRBD1. The length of the CDR3 is 20 residues. V trimming: 3 bases; J trimming: 0 bases; junction bases outside the gene matches: 15. CDR1 DFQATT and CDR2 SNEGSKA come from the germline V gene (reference sequence). The CDR3 bases are TGCAGTGCTAGTCAGGACAGGGGAACCGGGTTGAGCTCCTATAATTCACCCCTCCACTTT. Residues: CSASQDRGTGLSSYNSPLHF.